The 9 T cell receptor beta chains below all came from one sample that was sequenced in a study of human T cells and chemical hapten exposure. The study's library attached unique molecular identifiers to single cDNA molecules. TCRdb analysed the reads with MiXCR anew, one entry per CDR3 protein. The sample shows about 120,000 distinct CDR3 sequences, less than 10% of them seen only once. The template was total RNA from unfractionated whole blood. The specimen was whole blood. All receptors derive from a human donor in good health. Some clones in this sample may be carry-over from other donors' samples.

The chain carries TRBV20-1 and TRBJ2-7; D ambiguous. The V end was cut by 5 bases, the J end by 3 bases, with 8 bases between. Germline loops: CDR1 DFQATT, CDR2 SNEGSKA (reference sequence). The CDR3 spans 11 residues. The CDR3 sequence: CSAWLVYEQYF. CDR3 bases: TGCAGTGCTTGGTTAGTCTACGAGCAGTACTTC.

Concerning this clonotype itself: It is unclear where the CDR3 begins or ends on the DNA, so no DNA is shown, and the CDR3 is as TCRdb lists it. The genes are TRBV3-2 and TRBJ2-6; the D segment call TRBD1 is taken from the table without a DNA check. TRBV3-2 is listed as a pseudogene. The CDR3 has 19 residues if both end residues are counted. The CDR3 is CASSQDRGQFASGANVLTF.

Only a few counts were recorded for this clonotype. This sequence joins TRBV7-9 and TRBJ1-5; weak D call: TRBD1 (5 bases). This CDR3 region has 14 residues. V lost 2 bases, J lost 1 base, and 6 bases lay in between. CDR1 and CDR2 from the germline V gene are SEHNR and FQNEAQ (reference sequence). CDR3 DNA: TGTGCCAGCAGCTTAAAGGGGAGCAATCAGCCCCAGCATTTT. Translating gives CASSLKGSNQPQHF.

This clonotype was recorded many times. This CDR3 is CASSLVDSLISPQHF. As DNA, the CDR3 is TGTGCCAGCAGCTTAGTCGACAGCCTGATCAGCCCCCAGCATTTT. The chain is built from TRBV7-8 and TRBJ1-5; D is perhaps TRBD1 (5 bases). The CDR3 contains 15 residues. V lost 1 base, J lost 10 bases, and 17 bases lay in between. Germline-derived CDR1 and CDR2 are SGHVS and FQNEAQ.

This clonotype has at least ten counts. V and J are TRBV7-9 and TRBJ1-5; TRBD1 might be the D (6 bases). V lost 4 bases and J 5 bases, leaving 15 bases between the germline ends. Germline loops: CDR1 SEHNR, CDR2 FQNEAQ (reference sequence). The CDR3 has 15 residues. CDR3: CASSSQGRVDQPQHF. CDR3 coding DNA: TGTGCCAGCAGCTCACAGGGAAGGGTTGATCAGCCCCAGCATTTT.

The rearrangement links TRBV9 to TRBJ1-5; 8 bases match TRBD1. Germline CDR1 and CDR2: SGDLS and YYNGEE. V was clipped by 3 bases and J by 3 bases; unmatched bases: 5. The CDR3 covers 15 residues. The CDR3 loop reads CASSATGDNNQPQHF. The CDR3 nucleotides are TGTGCCAGCAGCGCGACAGGGGACAACAATCAGCCCCAGCATTTT.

This chain links TRBV20-1 with TRBJ2-4; possibly TRBD2 for D (6 bases). Trimming left V 1 base short and J 9 bases short, with 16 bases between. CDR3 length: 14 residues. Germline values: CDR1 DFQATT, CDR2 SNEGSKA (reference sequence). The CDR3 reads CSARAGEEASIQYF. For the CDR3, the DNA is TGCAGTGCTAGAGCTGGGGAGGAGGCAAGCATTCAGTACTTC.

In its sample, this clonotype was seen many times. This sequence joins TRBV20-1 and TRBJ2-7; D is possibly TRBD1 or TRBD2 (6 bases each). The CDR3 runs 15 residues. Germline lookup yields CDR1 DFQATT and CDR2 SNEGSKA (reference sequence). Trimming shortened V by 0 bases and J by 3 bases, and 15 bases separated the two germline ends. The CDR3 DNA follows: TGCAGTGCTAGAGACGGCGGGACACCGCGCTACGAGCAGTACTTC. This gives the protein CSARDGGTPRYEQYF.

The V and J genes are TRBV21-1 and TRBJ2-7; TRBD1 is taken as the D call from the table, unchecked against the DNA. TRBV21-1 is reported as a pseudogene. The CDR3 is 18 residues long. CDR3 DNA: TGTGCCAGCAGCAATACAGGACCCGGTGGTGCTCGCCCGCGGGAGCAGTACTTC. Residues: CASSNTGPGGARPREQYF.